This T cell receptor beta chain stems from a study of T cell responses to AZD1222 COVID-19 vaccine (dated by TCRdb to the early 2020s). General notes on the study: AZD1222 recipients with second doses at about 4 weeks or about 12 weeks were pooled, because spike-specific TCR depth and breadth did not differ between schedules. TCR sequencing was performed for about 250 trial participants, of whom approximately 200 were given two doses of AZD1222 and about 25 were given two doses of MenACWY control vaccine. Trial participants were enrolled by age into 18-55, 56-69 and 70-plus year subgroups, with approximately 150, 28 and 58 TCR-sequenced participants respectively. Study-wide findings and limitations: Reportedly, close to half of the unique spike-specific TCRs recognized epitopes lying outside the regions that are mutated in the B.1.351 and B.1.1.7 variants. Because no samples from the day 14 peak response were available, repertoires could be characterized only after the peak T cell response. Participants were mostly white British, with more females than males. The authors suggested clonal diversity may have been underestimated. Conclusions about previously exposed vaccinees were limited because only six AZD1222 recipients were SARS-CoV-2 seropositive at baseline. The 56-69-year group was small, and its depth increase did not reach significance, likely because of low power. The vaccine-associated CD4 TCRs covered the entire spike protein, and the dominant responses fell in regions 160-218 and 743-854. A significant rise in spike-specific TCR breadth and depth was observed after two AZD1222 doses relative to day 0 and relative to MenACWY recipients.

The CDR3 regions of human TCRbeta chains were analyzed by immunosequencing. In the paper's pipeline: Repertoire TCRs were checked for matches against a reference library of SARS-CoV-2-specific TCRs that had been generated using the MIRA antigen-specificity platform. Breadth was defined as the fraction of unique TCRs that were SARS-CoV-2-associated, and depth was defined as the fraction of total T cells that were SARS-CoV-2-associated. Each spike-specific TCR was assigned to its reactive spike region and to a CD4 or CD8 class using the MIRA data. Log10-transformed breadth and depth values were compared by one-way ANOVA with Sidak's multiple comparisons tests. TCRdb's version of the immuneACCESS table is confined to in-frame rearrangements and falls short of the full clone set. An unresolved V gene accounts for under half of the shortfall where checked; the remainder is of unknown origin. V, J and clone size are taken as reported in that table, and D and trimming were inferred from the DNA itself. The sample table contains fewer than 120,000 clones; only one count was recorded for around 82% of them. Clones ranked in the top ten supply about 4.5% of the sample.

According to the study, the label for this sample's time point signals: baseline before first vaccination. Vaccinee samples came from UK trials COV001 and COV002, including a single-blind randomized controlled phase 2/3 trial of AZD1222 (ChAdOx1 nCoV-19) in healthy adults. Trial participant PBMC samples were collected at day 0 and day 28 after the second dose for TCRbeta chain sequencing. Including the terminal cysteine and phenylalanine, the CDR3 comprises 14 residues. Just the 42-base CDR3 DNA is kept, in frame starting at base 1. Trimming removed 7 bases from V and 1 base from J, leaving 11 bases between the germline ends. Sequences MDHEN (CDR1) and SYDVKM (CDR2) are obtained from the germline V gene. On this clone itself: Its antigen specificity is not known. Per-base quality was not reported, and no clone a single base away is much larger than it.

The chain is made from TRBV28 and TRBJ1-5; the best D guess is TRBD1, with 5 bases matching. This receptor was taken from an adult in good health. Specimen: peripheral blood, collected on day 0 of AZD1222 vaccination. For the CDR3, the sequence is CASNRQSSNQPQHF. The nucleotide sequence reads TGTGCCAGCAATAGACAGTCGAGCAATCAGCCCCAGCATTTT.